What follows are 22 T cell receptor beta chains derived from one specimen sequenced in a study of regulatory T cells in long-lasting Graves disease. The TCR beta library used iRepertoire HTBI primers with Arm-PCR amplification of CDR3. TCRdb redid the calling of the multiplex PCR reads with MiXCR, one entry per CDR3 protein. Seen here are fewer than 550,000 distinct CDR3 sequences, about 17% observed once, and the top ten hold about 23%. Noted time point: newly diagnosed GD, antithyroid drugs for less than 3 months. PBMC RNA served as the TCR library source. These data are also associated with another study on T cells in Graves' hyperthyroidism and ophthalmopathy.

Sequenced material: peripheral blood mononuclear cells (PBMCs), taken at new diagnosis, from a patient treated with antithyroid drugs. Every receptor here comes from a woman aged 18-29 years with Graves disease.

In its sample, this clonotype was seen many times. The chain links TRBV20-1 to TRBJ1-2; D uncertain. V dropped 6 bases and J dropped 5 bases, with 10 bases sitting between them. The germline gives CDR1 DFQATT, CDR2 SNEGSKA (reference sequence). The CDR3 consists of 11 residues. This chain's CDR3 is CSAPQEYGYTF. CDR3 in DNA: TGCAGTGCGCCGCAAGAATATGGCTACACCTTC.

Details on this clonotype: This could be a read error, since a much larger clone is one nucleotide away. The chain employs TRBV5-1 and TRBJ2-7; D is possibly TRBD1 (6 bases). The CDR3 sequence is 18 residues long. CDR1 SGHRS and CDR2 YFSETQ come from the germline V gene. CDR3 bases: TGCGCCAGCAGCTTGGCCTCGGACAGATTCAAGAGCTCCTACGGGCAGTACTTC. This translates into CASSLASDRFKSSYGQYF. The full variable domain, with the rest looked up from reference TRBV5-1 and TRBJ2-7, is KAGVTQTPRYLIKTRGQQVTLSCSPISGHRSVSWYQQTPGQGLQFLFEYFSETQRNKGNFPGRFSGRQFSNSRSEMNVSTLELGDSALYLCASSLASDRFKSSYGQYFGPGTRLTVT.

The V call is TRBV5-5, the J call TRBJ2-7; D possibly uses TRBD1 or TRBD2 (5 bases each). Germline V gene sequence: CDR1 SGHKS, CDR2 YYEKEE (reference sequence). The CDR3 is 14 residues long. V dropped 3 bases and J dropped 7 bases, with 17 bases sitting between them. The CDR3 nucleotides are TGTGCCAGCAGCTCGGGACCCTCGGACGCGGAGCAGTACTTC. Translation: CASSSGPSDAEQYF.

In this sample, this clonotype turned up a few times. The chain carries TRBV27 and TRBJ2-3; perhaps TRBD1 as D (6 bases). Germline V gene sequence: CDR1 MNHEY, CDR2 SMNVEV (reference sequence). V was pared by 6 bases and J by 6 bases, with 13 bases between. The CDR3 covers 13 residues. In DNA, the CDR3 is TGTGCCAGCAGCTTAAAAACAGGGGATACGCAGTATTTT. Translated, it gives CASSLKTGDTQYF.

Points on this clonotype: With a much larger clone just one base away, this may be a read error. CDR3 sequence reads: CASSQDHGTYSYTF. In DNA, the CDR3 is TGTGCCAGCAGCCAAGATCACGGGACCTATAGCTACACCTTC. The rearrangement uses TRBV3-1 and TRBJ1-2; D is perhaps TRBD1 (5 bases). Germline V gene lookup returns CDR1 LGHDT and CDR2 YNNKEL (reference sequence). CDR3 size: 14 residues.

In DNA form, the CDR3 reads TGTGCCAGCAGTTTACTAGCGGGAGGGCCGGGCATTCAGTACTTC. It yields the protein CASSLLAGGPGIQYF. V usage is TRBV7-2 and J usage is TRBJ2-4; 13 bases are shared with TRBD2. V lost 6 bases, J lost 9 bases, and 8 bases stayed unmatched. This CDR3 is built from 15 residues. Germline V CDR1 and CDR2: SGHTA, FQGNSA.

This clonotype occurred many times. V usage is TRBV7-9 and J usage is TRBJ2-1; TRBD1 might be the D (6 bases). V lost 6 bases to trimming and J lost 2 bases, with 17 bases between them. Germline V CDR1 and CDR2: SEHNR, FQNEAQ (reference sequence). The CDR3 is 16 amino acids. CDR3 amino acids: CASRPSTRDTYNEQFF. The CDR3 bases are TGTGCCAGCAGACCCTCAACCCGGGACACCTACAATGAGCAGTTCTTC. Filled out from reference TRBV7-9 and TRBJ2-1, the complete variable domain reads DTGVSQNPRHKITKRGQNVTFRCDPISEHNRLYWYRQTLGQGPEFLTYFQNEAQLEKSRLLSDRFSAERPKGSFSTLEIQRTEQGDSAMYLCASRPSTRDTYNEQFFGPGTRLTVL.

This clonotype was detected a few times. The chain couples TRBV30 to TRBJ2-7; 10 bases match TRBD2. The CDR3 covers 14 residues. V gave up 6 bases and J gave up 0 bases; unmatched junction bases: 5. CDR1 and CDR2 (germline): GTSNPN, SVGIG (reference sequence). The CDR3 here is CACSAGGISYEQYF. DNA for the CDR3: TGTGCCTGCTCAGCGGGAGGGATCTCCTACGAGCAGTACTTC.

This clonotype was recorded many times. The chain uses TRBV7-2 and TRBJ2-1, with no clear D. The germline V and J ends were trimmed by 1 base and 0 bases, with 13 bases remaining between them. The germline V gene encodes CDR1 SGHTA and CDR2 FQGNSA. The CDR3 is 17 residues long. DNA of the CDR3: TGTGCCAGCAGCTTAGGACGGGCACCAGGCTCCTACAATGAGCAGTTCTTC. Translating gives CASSLGRAPGSYNEQFF.

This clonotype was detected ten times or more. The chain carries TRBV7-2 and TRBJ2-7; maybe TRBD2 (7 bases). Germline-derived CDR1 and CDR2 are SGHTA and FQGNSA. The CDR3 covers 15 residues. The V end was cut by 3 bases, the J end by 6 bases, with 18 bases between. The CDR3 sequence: CASSLKRLGGVEQYF. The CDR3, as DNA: TGTGCCAGCAGCTTGAAGCGGCTAGGGGGGGTCGAGCAGTACTTC.

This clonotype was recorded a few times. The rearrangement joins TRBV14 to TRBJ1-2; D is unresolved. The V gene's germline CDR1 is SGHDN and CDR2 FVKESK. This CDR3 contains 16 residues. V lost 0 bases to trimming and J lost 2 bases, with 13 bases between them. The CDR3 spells CASSQDLGRSNYGYTF. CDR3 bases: TGTGCCAGCAGCCAAGATCTCGGACGATCAAACTATGGCTACACCTTC.

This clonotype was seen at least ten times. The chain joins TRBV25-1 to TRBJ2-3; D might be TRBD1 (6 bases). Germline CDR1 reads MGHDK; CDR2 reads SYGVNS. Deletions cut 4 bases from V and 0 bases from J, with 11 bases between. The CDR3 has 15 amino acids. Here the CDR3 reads CASSVGALSTDTQYF. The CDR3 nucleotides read TGTGCCAGCAGTGTGGGGGCGCTTAGCACAGATACGCAGTATTTT.

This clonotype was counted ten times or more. The CDR3 is CASSARVTETQYF. The CDR3 coding sequence is TGTGCCAGCAGCGCGAGGGTGACGGAGACCCAGTACTTC. This sequence joins TRBV7-9 and TRBJ2-5, with D possibly matching TRBD2 (5 bases). From germline, CDR1 is SEHNR and CDR2 FQNEAQ (reference sequence). CDR3 length: 13 residues. V was shortened by 5 bases and J by 5 bases, with 12 bases between the two germline ends.

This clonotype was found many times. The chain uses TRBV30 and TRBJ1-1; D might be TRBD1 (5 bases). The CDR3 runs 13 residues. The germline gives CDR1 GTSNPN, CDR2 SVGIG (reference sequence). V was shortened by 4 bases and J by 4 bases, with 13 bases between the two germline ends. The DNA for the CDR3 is TGTGCCTGGACCGAACTACAGGTCACTGAAGCTTTCTTT. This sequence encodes CAWTELQVTEAFF.

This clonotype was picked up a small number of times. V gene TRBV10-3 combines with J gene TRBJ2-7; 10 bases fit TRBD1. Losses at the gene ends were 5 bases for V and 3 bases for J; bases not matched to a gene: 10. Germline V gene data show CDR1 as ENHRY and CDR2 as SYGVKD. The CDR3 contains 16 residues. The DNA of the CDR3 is TGTGCCATCAGTCCCTCCGGGACAGGGGACATCTACGAGCAGTACTTC. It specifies CAISPSGTGDIYEQYF.

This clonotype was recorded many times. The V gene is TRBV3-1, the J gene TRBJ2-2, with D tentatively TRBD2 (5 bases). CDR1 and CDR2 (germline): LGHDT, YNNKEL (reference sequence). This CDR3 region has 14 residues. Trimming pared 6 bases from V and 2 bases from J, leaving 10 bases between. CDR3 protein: CASRYGGNTGELFF. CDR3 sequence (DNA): TGTGCCAGCAGGTATGGAGGAAACACCGGGGAGCTGTTTTTT.

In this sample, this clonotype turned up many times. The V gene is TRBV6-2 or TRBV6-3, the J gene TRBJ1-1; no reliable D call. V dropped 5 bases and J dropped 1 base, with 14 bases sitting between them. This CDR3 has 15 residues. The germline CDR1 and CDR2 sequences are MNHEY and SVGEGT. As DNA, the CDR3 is TGTGCCAGCAGTGAATATTTGATAGGGAACACTGAAGCTTTCTTT. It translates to CASSEYLIGNTEAFF.

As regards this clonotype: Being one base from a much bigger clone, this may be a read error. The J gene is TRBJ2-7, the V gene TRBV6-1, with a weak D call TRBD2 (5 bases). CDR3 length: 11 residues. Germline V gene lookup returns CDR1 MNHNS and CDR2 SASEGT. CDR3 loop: CASGELEEQYF. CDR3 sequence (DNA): TGTGCCAGCGGTGAACTAGAGGAGCAGTACTTC.

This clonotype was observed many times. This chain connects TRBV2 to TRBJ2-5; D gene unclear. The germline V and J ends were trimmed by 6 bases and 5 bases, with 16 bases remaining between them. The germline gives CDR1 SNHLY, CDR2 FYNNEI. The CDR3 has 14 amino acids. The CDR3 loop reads CASSPVAPGETQYF. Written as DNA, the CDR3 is TGTGCCAGCAGCCCGGTGGCTCCCGGTGAGACCCAGTACTTC.

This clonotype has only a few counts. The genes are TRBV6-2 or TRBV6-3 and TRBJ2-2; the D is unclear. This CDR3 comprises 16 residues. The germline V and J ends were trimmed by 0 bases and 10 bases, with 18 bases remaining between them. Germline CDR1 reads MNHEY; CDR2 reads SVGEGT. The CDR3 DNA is TGTGCCAGCAGTTACTCGAGGTTAGCAGCCAGTGAGGAGCTGTTTTTT. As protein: CASSYSRLAASEELFF.

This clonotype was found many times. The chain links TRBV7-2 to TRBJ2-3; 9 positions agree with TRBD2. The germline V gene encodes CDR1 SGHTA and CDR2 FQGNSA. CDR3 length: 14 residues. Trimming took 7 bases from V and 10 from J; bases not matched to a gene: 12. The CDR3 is CASKESAGGLSQYF. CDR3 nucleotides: TGTGCCAGCAAGGAATCGGCGGGAGGGCTTTCGCAGTATTTT.

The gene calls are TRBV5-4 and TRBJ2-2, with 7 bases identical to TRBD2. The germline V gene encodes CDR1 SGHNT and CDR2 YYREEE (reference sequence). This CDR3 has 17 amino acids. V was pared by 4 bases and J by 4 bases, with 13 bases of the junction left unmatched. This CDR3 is CASSQERAGAGTGELFF. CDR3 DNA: TGTGCCAGCAGCCAAGAGCGGGCGGGAGCGGGCACCGGGGAGCTGTTTTTT. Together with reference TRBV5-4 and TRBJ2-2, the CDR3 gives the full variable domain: ETGVTQSPTHLIKTRGQQVTLRCSSQSGHNTVSWYQQALGQGPQFIFQYYREEENGRGNFPPRFSGLQFPNYSSELNVNALELDDSALYLCASSQERAGAGTGELFFGEGSRLTVL.